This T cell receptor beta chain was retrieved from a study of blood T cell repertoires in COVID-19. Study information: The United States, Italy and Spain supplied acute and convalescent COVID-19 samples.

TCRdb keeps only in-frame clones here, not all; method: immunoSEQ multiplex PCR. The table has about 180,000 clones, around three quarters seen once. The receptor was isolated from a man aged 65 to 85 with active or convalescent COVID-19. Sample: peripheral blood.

CDR3 bases: TGTGCCAGCAGCTCGGAGCGGGGGGACGGATACGAGCAGTACTTC. Translating gives CASSSERGDGYEQYF. This chain joins TRBV13 and TRBJ2-7; 9 bases agree with TRBD2. Germline V gene lookup returns CDR1 PRHDT and CDR2 FYEKMQ (reference sequence). The J segment lost 4 bases and the V segment lost 4 bases, leaving 8 bases of the junction unmatched. The CDR3 has 15 amino acids.